One TCR beta chain is described in this entry. From the RACE reads, TCRdb called clonotypes with MiXCR, one entry per CDR3 protein. This table has approximately 38,000 distinct CDR3 sequences, 8% to 11% appearing once. This CDR3 is built from 14 residues. Trimming left V 5 bases short and J 4 bases short, with 14 bases between. Germline V gives CDR1 SEHNR, CDR2 FQNEAQ (reference sequence). These data come from a study of human T cells and chemical hapten exposure. Background on the study: After 6 days, upper back 0.01% DPC patch tests were scored.

Indicated time point: pre-sensitization, week 0. As to treatment: therapeutic diphenylcyclopropenone sensitization with weekly scalp DPC. Prior to application of each patch test, blood was drawn. Unfractionated whole blood yielded total RNA. The V and J genes are TRBV7-9 and TRBJ1-1; tentative D call: TRBD1 (5 bases). This TCR came from a man aged 25-40 years with alopecia areata. Some clones in this sample may be carry-over from other donors' samples. The sample consisted of whole blood, taken in connection with sensitization to the hapten diphenylcyclopropenone (DPC). The CDR3: CASSLDNPGTEAFF. For the CDR3, the DNA is TGTGCCAGCAGCCTGGACAATCCAGGCACTGAAGCTTTCTTT.